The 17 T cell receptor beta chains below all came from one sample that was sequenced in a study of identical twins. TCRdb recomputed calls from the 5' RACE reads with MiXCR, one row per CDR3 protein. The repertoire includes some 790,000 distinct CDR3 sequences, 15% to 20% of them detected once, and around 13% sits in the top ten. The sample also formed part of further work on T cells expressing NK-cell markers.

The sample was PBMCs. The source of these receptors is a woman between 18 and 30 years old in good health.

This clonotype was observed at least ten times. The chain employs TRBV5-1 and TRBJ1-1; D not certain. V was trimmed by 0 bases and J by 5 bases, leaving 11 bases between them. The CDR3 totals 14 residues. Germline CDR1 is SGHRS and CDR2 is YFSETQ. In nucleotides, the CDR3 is TGCGCCAGCAGCTTGGGTGCGGGGATAACTGAAGCTTTCTTT. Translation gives CASSLGAGITEAFF.

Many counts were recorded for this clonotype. CDR3 region: CASSIGTLFYEQYF. CDR3 in DNA: TGTGCCAGCAGCATTGGGACACTTTTCTACGAGCAGTACTTC. V is TRBV7-2 and J is TRBJ2-7, with D possibly matching TRBD1 (6 bases). CDR3 length: 14 amino acids. Trimming left V 5 bases short and J 3 bases short, with 14 bases between. CDR1 and CDR2 (germline): SGHTA, FQGNSA.

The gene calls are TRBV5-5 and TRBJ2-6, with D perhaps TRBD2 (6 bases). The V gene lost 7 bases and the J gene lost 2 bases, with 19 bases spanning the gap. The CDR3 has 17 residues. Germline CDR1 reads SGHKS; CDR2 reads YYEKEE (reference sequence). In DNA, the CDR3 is TGTGCCAGCCATCCACTGGTTCGGGAGCCTGGGGCCAACGTCCTGACTTTC. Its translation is CASHPLVREPGANVLTF.

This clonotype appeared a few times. CDR3 residues: CSASEGEFYEQYF. CDR3 nucleotide sequence: TGCAGTGCTAGCGAGGGGGAGTTCTACGAGCAGTACTTC. The chain is built from TRBV20-1 and TRBJ2-7, with D maybe TRBD1 (6 bases). The V end was cut by 3 bases, the J end by 3 bases, with 12 bases between. The CDR3 length is 13 residues. Germline loops: CDR1 DFQATT, CDR2 SNEGSKA (reference sequence).

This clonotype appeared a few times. Written as DNA, the CDR3 is TGTGCCAGCAGTCAGGGACTGACAGGGTTAAAAGCTTTCTTT. Protein product: CASSQGLTGLKAFF. The V gene is TRBV7-2, the J gene TRBJ1-1, with TRBD1 identical over 7 bases. Germline V gene sequence: CDR1 SGHTA, CDR2 FQGNSA. The CDR3 has 14 residues. With 6 bases clipped from V and 9 bases from J, the junction kept 13 bases outside the gene matches.

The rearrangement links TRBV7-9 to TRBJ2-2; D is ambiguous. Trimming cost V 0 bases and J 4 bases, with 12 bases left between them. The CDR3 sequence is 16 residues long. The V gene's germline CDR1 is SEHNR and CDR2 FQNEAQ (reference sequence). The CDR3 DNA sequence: TGTGCCAGCAGCTTAGCCCAAAGTCCCAGCACCGGGGAGCTGTTTTTT. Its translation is CASSLAQSPSTGELFF.

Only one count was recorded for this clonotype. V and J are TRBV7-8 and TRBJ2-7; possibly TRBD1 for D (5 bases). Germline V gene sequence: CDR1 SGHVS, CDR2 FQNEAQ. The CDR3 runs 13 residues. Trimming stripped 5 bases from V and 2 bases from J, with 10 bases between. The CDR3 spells CASSTIQAYEQYF. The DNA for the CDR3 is TGTGCCAGCAGCACTATACAGGCCTACGAGCAGTACTTC. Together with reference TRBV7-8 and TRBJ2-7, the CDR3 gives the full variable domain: GAGVSQSPRYKVAKRGQDVALRCDPISGHVSLFWYQQALGQGPEFLTYFQNEAQLDKSGLPSDRFFAERPEGSVSTLKIQRTQQEDSAVYLCASSTIQAYEQYFGPGTRLTVT.

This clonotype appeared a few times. CDR3 nucleotides: TGTGCCATCGCGGCGCAACAAAGCTCTGGGGCCAACGTCCTGACTTTC. It specifies CAIAAQQSSGANVLTF. The chain uses TRBV10-3 and TRBJ2-6; no definite D call. Deletions cut 8 bases from V and 0 bases from J, with 14 bases between. Germline CDR1 reads ENHRY; CDR2 reads SYGVKD. The CDR3 totals 16 residues.

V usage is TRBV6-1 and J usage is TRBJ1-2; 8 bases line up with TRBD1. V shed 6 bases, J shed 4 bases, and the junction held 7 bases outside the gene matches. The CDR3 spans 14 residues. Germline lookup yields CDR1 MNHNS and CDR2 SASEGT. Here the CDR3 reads CASRSGQGLYGYTF. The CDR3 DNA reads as TGTGCCAGCAGGAGCGGACAGGGACTCTATGGCTACACCTTC.

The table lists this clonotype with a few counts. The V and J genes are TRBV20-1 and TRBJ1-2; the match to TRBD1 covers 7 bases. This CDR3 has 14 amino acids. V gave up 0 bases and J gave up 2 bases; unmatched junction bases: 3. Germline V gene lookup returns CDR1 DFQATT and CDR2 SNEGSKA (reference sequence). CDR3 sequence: CSARDPRGNYGYTF. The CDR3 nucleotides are TGCAGTGCTAGAGATCCCAGGGGGAACTATGGCTACACCTTC.

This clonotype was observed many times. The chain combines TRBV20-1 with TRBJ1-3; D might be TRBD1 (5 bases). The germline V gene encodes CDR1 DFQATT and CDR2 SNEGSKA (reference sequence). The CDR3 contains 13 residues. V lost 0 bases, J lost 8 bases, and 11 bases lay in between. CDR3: CSARDLREYTIYF. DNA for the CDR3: TGCAGTGCTAGAGATCTCAGGGAATACACCATATATTTT.

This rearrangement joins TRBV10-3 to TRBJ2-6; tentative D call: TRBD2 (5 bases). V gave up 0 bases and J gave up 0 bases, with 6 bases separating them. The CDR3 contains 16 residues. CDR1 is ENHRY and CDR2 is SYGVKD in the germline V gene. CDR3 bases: TGTGCCATCAGTGAGTCGAGCGGCTCTGGGGCCAACGTCCTGACTTTC. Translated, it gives CAISESSGSGANVLTF.

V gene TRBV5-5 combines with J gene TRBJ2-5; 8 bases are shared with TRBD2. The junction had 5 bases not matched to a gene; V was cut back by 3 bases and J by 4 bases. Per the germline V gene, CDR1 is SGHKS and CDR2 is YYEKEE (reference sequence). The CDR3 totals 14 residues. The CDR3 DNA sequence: TGTGCCAGCAGCTACGGGGGGGTCGTAGAGACCCAGTACTTC. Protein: CASSYGGVVETQYF.

The CDR3 nucleotides read TGTGCCAGCAGTTTAGCCCATAGGGATACGCAGTATTTT. Its translation: CASSLAHRDTQYF. This chain links TRBV27 with TRBJ2-3; D is unclear. The V gene's germline CDR1 is MNHEY and CDR2 SMNVEV (reference sequence). The CDR3 is made up of 13 amino acids. V lost 2 bases, J lost 6 bases, and 9 bases lay in between.

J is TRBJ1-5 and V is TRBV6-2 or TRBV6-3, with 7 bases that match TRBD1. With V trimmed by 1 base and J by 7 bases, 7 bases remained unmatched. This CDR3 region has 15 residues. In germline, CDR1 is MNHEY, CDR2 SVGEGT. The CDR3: CASSYYTQGGQPQHF. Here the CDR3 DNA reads TGTGCCAGCAGTTACTATACTCAGGGGGGACAGCCCCAGCATTTT.

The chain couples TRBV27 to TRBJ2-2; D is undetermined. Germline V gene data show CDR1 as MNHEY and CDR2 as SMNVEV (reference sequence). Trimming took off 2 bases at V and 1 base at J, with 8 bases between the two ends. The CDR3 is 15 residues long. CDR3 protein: CASSLARRNTGELFF. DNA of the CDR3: TGTGCCAGCAGTTTAGCCCGGCGGAACACCGGGGAGCTGTTTTTT.

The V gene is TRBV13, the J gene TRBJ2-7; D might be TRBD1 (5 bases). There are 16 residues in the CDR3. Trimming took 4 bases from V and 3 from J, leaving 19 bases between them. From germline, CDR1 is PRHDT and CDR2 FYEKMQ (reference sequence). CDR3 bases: TGTGCCAGCAGCTCCCTAAGTGCAGGGAAGTTCTACGAGCAGTACTTC. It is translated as CASSSLSAGKFYEQYF.